Below are 3 T cell receptor beta chains sequenced from a single sample in a study of blood T cell repertoires in COVID-19. Measured with immunoSEQ multiplex PCR; TCRdb has only the in-frame clones, and not every one. The repertoire includes 250,000 or so clones, approximately 90% of them detected once, and about 4% sits in the top ten. Sequenced: PBMCs or T cells enriched from blood (not recorded which). The receptors originated from a woman aged 25 to 39 with acute COVID-19.

The V and J genes are TRBV5-1 and TRBJ2-1; 9 positions match TRBD2. J lost 5 bases, V lost 1 base, and 4 bases had no gene match. The CDR3 consists of 15 residues. CDR1 is SGHRS, CDR2 YFSETQ, per germline. The CDR3 sequence: CASSLTSGFNNEQFF. CDR3 DNA: TGCGCCAGCAGCTTGACTAGCGGGTTCAACAATGAGCAGTTCTTC.

This chain links TRBV10-2 with TRBJ1-6; D might be TRBD1 (6 bases). V was clipped by 3 bases and J by 6 bases, with 18 bases between them. Germline assignment: CDR1 WSHSY and CDR2 SAAADI. This CDR3 has 17 amino acids. The CDR3 is CASSDPGGGALNSPLHF. Written as DNA, the CDR3 is TGCGCCAGCAGTGACCCCGGCGGGGGGGCCCTTAATTCACCCCTCCACTTT.

The sample holds a few counts of this clone. The rearrangement uses TRBV2 and TRBJ2-1; D perhaps matches TRBD1 (5 bases). The ends were cut back, 1 base at V and 7 bases at J, with 14 bases in the middle. The V gene's germline CDR1 is SNHLY and CDR2 FYNNEI. This CDR3 is 15 amino acids long. The CDR3, as DNA: TGTGCCAGCAGTGAAGGGACACATACCCTGAATGAGCAGTTCTTC. Encoded protein: CASSEGTHTLNEQFF.